Listed below are T cell receptor beta chains from one sample, sequenced in a study of sequential checkpoint blockade in melanoma. Using immunoSEQ multiplex PCR, the repertoire was profiled, and TCRdb retains in-frame clones only, with some absent. The sample records more than 11,000 clones, around half being singletons. The sequences come from CD8+ T cells sorted from blood (inferred from file names), collected from a patient given nivolumab and ipilimumab in sequence. Source of these receptors: a human donor with melanoma. The CDR3 runs from the conserved cysteine through the conserved F or W. The D gene is left open where the match is weak. Not all rows give a size; the values are once, few, many and, for expanded clones, a class.

d_gene,v_gene,len,j_gene,abundance,CDR3aa,CDR3nt
TRBD1,TRBV18,14,TRBJ1-2,NA,CASSPPTGYYGYTF,TGTGCCAGCTCACCACCGACAGGGTACTATGGCTACACCTTC
NA,TRBV7-9,14,TRBJ2-7,NA,CASSPNTPITKQYF,TGTGCCAGCAGCCCAAACACGCCCATTACGAAGCAGTACTTC
TRBD2,TRBV5-1,14,TRBJ2-7,NA,CASSWTSGVYEQYF,TGCGCCAGCAGCTGGACTAGCGGGGTTTACGAGCAGTACTTC
TRBD1,TRBV28,15,TRBJ2-7,NA,CASSKSGTGHYEQYF,TGTGCCAGCAGCAAATCCGGGACAGGGCACTACGAGCAGTACTTC
NA,TRBV5-4,14,TRBJ2-7,NA,CASSPSGTTYEQYF,TGTGCCAGCAGCCCTTCCGGGACAACCTACGAGCAGTACTTC
NA,TRBV4-1,15,TRBJ1-4,NA,CASSQEGGGGEKLFF,TGCGCCAGCAGCCAAGAAGGGGGAGGGGGTGAAAAACTGTTTTTT
NA,TRBV7-6,16,TRBJ1-5,NA,CASSPGGVLGNQPQHF,TGTGCCAGCAGCCCGGGGGGGGTTTTAGGCAATCAGCCCCAGCATTTT
TRBD1,TRBV4-1,16,TRBJ1-2,few,CASSQEAGTGGDGYTF,TGCGCCAGCAGCCAAGAGGCCGGGACAGGGGGCGACGGCTACACCTTC
TRBD1,TRBV7-9,15,TRBJ1-2,few,CASSLEDRESYGYTF,TGTGCCAGCAGCTTGGAGGACAGGGAAAGCTATGGCTACACCTTC
NA,TRBV27,16,TRBJ1-1,few,CASSQGQGWFETEAFF,TGTGCCAGCAGCCAGGGGCAGGGTTGGTTTGAGACTGAAGCTTTCTTT
NA,TRBV4-1,16,TRBJ1-1,NA,CASSQDGGGVVTEAFF,TGCGCCAGCAGCCAGGACGGTGGAGGGGTCGTCACTGAAGCTTTCTTT
NA,TRBV7-6,17,TRBJ2-7,NA,CASSLFDEGDGINEQYF,TGTGCCAGCAGCTTATTCGACGAGGGAGACGGGATAAACGAGCAGTACTTC
NA,TRBV30,14,TRBJ1-1,NA,CAWRPQGLNTEAFF,TGTGCCTGGCGCCCACAGGGACTGAACACTGAAGCTTTCTTT
TRBD2,TRBV9,15,TRBJ2-2,medium-sized,CASSNLAGYGGELFF,TGTGCCAGCAGCAATCTAGCGGGATATGGTGGGGAGCTGTTTTTT
TRBD2,TRBV7-9,17,TRBJ2-7,few,CASSSRTSGSISYEQYF,TGTGCCAGCAGCTCGAGGACTAGCGGGAGCATATCCTACGAGCAGTACTTC
TRBD2,TRBV7-2,17,TRBJ2-1,NA,CASSFYWREGPYNEQFF,TGTGCCAGCAGCTTTTATTGGCGGGAGGGCCCTTACAATGAGCAGTTCTTC
TRBD1,TRBV7-9,12,TRBJ2-5,few,CASTGGWETQYF,TGTGCCAGCACAGGGGGTTGGGAGACCCAGTACTTC
NA,TRBV5-6,14,TRBJ1-2,NA,CASSSLFNRVGYTF,TGTGCCAGCAGCTCTCTCTTTAACAGGGTTGGCTACACCTTC
NA,TRBV2,14,TRBJ2-5,NA,CASSERYRQETQYF,TGTGCCAGCAGTGAAAGATACAGGCAAGAGACCCAGTACTTC
NA,TRBV27,15,TRBJ1-2,few,CASSLVAGSSYGYTF,TGTGCCAGCAGTTTAGTGGCTGGTAGCAGCTATGGCTACACCTTC
NA,TRBV2,16,TRBJ2-7,few,CASSDAWQRSSYEQYF,TGTGCCAGCAGTGACGCCTGGCAGAGGAGCTCCTACGAGCAGTACTTC
NA,TRBV30,14,TRBJ2-2,NA,CAWSVLSRTGELFF,TGTGCCTGGAGTGTATTGTCTCGGACCGGGGAGCTGTTTTTT
NA,TRBV19,15,TRBJ2-3,NA,CASSTRGGSTDTQYF,TGTGCCAGTAGTACCAGGGGCGGGAGCACAGATACGCAGTATTTT
NA,TRBV9,15,TRBJ1-6,NA,CASSAHISGNSPLHF,TGTGCCAGCAGCGCCCACATTTCAGGGAATTCACCCCTCCACTTT
NA,TRBV7-9,13,TRBJ2-1,NA,CASSHTSYNEQFF,TGTGCCAGCAGCCACACTAGCTACAATGAGCAGTTCTTC
TRBD2,TRBV7-9,17,TRBJ2-7,few,CASSLDSGTSGYYEQYF,TGTGCCAGCAGCTTAGATTCCGGGACTAGCGGTTACTACGAGCAGTACTTC
NA,TRBV4-2,16,TRBJ1-5,once,CASSQEEGLGNQPQHF,TGTGCCAGCAGCCAAGAGGAGGGGCTGGGCAATCAGCCCCAGCATTTT
TRBD1,TRBV19,13,TRBJ1-1,NA,CAPKTGGDTEAFF,TGTGCCCCAAAGACAGGGGGGGATACTGAAGCTTTCTTT
TRBD1,TRBV29-1,15,TRBJ2-7,NA,CSVEVAGTASYEQYF,TGCAGCGTTGAAGTCGCCGGGACAGCTTCCTACGAGCAGTACTTC
NA,TRBV6-5,15,TRBJ1-1,NA,CASSYSRGLGTEAFF,TGTGCCAGCAGTTACTCTCGGGGATTGGGCACTGAGGCTTTCTTT
TRBD1,TRBV30,14,TRBJ2-7,NA,CAWTPGQGFLEQYF,TGTGCCTGGACCCCGGGACAGGGCTTTCTCGAGCAGTACTTC
TRBD2,TRBV19,16,TRBJ2-1,NA,CASSLGLVGSYNEQFF,TGTGCCAGTAGTCTAGGACTAGTCGGCTCCTACAATGAGCAGTTCTTC
TRBD1,TRBV2,15,TRBJ1-6,few,CASSGWGQGGSPLHF,TGTGCCAGCAGTGGCTGGGGACAGGGAGGCTCACCCCTCCACTTT
TRBD1,TRBV2,17,TRBJ1-4,NA,CASSDGTGRRTNEKLFF,TGTGCCAGCAGTGATGGGACAGGCCGTCGAACTAATGAAAAACTGTTTTTT
TRBD1,TRBV30,13,TRBJ1-1,few,CAWAQGAETEAFF,TGTGCCTGGGCACAGGGGGCGGAAACTGAAGCTTTCTTT
TRBD1,TRBV19,15,TRBJ2-5,NA,CASRQTGQGTGEQYF,TGTGCCAGTAGACAAACGGGACAGGGTACGGGGGAGCAGTACTTC
NA,TRBV6-5,16,TRBJ1-4,NA,CASSYNPTGPNEKLFF,TGTGCCAGCAGTTACAATCCGACAGGACCAAATGAAAAACTGTTTTTT
NA,TRBV9,14,TRBJ1-6,NA,CASSGYGGNSPLHF,TGTGCCAGCAGCGGGTATGGGGGCAATTCACCCCTCCACTTT
TRBD2,TRBV7-9,16,TRBJ2-7,few,CASSPTKAGLAGEQYF,TGTGCCAGCAGCCCAACAAAAGCGGGACTAGCTGGCGAGCAGTACTTC
NA,TRBV6-5,15,TRBJ2-4,NA,CASSYTGGAGDIQYF,TGTGCCAGCAGTTATACTGGGGGGGCCGGAGACATTCAGTACTTC
NA,TRBV28,11,TRBJ2-7,medium-sized,CASSYKYEQYF,TGTGCCAGCAGTTATAAATACGAGCAGTACTTC
TRBD2,TRBV9,16,TRBJ2-3,NA,CASSVGLAGDLDTQYF,TGTGCCAGCAGCGTAGGGCTAGCGGGGGATTTAGATACGCAGTATTTT
NA,TRBV5-1,12,TRBJ2-3,NA,CASSLDTDTQYF,TGCGCCAGCAGCCTAGACACAGATACGCAGTATTTT
NA,TRBV28,15,TRBJ2-1,NA,CASKPMVVSYNEQFF,TGTGCCAGCAAACCAATGGTAGTATCCTACAATGAGCAGTTCTTC